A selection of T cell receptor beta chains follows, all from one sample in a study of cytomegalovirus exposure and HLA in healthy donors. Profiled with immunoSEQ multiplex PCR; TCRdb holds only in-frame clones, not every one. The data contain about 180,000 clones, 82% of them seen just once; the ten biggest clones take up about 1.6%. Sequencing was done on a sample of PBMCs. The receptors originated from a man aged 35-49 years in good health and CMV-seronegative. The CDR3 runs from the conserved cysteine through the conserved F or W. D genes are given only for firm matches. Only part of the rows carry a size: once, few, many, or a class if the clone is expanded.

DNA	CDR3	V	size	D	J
TGTGCCAGCAGCTTAGAACGCACAGTCAATTCACCCCTCCACTTT	CASSLERTVNSPLHF	TRBV7-8	NA	NA	TRBJ1-6
TGTGCCACCAGCAGCCGGACAGATACGCAGTATTTT	CATSSRTDTQYF	TRBV15	NA	NA	TRBJ2-3
TGCGCCAGCAGCTTGGGGGGCGGTCAGGGGGCTACTGAAGCTTTCTTT	CASSLGGGQGATEAFF	TRBV5-1	NA	TRBD1	TRBJ1-1
TGTGCCAGCAGCATCTTCGACAGGGGTGTTCAGCCCCAGCATTTT	CASSIFDRGVQPQHF	TRBV5-6	NA	TRBD1	TRBJ1-5
TGTGCCAGCAGCCAAACAGGGGGTTTGGGCACTGAAGCTTTCTTT	CASSQTGGLGTEAFF	TRBV5-5	NA	TRBD1	TRBJ1-1
TGTGCCAGCAGTTACTCGGGGGGAAGTGCAGAGACCCAGTACTTC	CASSYSGGSAETQYF	TRBV6-5	NA	NA	TRBJ2-5
TGTGCCAGCAGCTTCGACGGGGGGTCTAATGAAAAACTGTTTTTT	CASSFDGGSNEKLFF	TRBV7-2	NA	NA	TRBJ1-4
TGTGCCAGCAGCGTAGGAATTCTAGTGGACGGGGAGCTGTTTTTT	CASSVGILVDGELFF	TRBV9	NA	NA	TRBJ2-2
TGTGCCAGCAGTAAGGGACTAGCGGGAACGGGTCAAGAGACCCAGTACTTC	CASSKGLAGTGQETQYF	TRBV7-3	few	TRBD2	TRBJ2-5
TGTGCCAGCAGGGAACCAGGGTTGGGCACTGAAGCTTTCTTT	CASREPGLGTEAFF	TRBV6-6	NA	NA	TRBJ1-1
TGTGCCAGCAGTGATAATAGCGGGGGGGCCTGGGAGACCCAGTACTTC	CASSDNSGGAWETQYF	TRBV6-1	NA	TRBD2	TRBJ2-5
TGTGCCAGCAGCGTTACTAGCGGGAGACCAGATACGCAGTATTTT	CASSVTSGRPDTQYF	TRBV9	few	TRBD2	TRBJ2-3
TGCGCCAGCAGCCAAGAAGGGACAGGGTTCAATTCACCCCTCCACTTT	CASSQEGTGFNSPLHF	TRBV4-1	NA	TRBD1	TRBJ1-6
TGTGCCAGCAGCTTATCCCTCCTAGGCTACACCTTC	CASSLSLLGYTF	TRBV7-2	once	NA	TRBJ1-2
TGTGCCTGGGGGGCAGGGATAAATGAAAAACTGTTTTTT	CAWGAGINEKLFF	TRBV30	NA	NA	TRBJ1-4
TGTGCCAGTAGTATAATAACAGGGGCTTACAATGAGCAGTTCTTC	CASSIITGAYNEQFF	TRBV19	NA	TRBD1	TRBJ2-1
TGTGCCAGCAGTTACGCCTACTCTAGCACAGATACGCAGTATTTT	CASSYAYSSTDTQYF	TRBV6-5	NA	NA	TRBJ2-3
TGTGCCAGCAGCCTACCCGGGACTAGATCATCTTTTTTC	CASSLPGTRSSFF	TRBV11-2	NA	TRBD2	TRBJ2-7
TGCGCCAGCAGCCCCAGTCTATGGGGAGGGGGCTACGAGCAGTACTTC	CASSPSLWGGGYEQYF	TRBV5-1	NA	NA	TRBJ2-7
TGTGCCAGTACTAGGGACAGGGGTAGCAATCAGCCCCAGCATTTT	CASTRDRGSNQPQHF	TRBV19	NA	TRBD1	TRBJ1-5
TGCGCCAGCAGCCAGATATTAGCGGGAGGGTACGAGCAGTACTTC	CASSQILAGGYEQYF	TRBV4-1	NA	TRBD2	TRBJ2-7
TGTGCCAGTAGTTCCAGGACAGGTGGGGCCTTC	CASSSRTGGAF	TRBV19	NA	TRBD1	TRBJ1-2
TGCGCCAGCAGCTTGGGCGGGACAGGGGCCACAGATACGCAGTATTTT	CASSLGGTGATDTQYF	TRBV5-1	NA	TRBD1	TRBJ2-3
TGTGCCACCAGCTTCGCTAGCGGCGCTTTTGAGCAGTACTTC	CATSFASGAFEQYF	TRBV15	NA	TRBD2	TRBJ2-7
TGTGCCAGCAGTGCTGGGACAGGCACGTACGAGCAGTACTTC	CASSAGTGTYEQYF	TRBV2	NA	TRBD1	TRBJ2-7
TGTGCCAGCAGTTCCCCTAGGGGTCAAAGAGACAGGGAGTCCCAGCATTTT	CASSSPRGQRDRESQHF	TRBV28	NA	TRBD1	TRBJ1-5
TGTGCCAGCAGTCTGACAGGGATACAAGAGACCCAGTACTTC	CASSLTGIQETQYF	TRBV28	NA	TRBD1	TRBJ2-5
TGCAGCGTTGCAGGGGGCAGGTATCAGCCCCAGCATTTT	CSVAGGRYQPQHF	TRBV29-1	once	TRBD1	TRBJ1-5
TGCGCCAGCAGTCAAGACGAGGGGGCTATCAATCAGCCCCAGCATTTT	CASSQDEGAINQPQHF	TRBV23-1	few	TRBD1	TRBJ1-5
TGTGCCAGCCTTAAGCGGGGCACAGATACGCAGTATTTT	CASLKRGTDTQYF	TRBV27	NA	NA	TRBJ2-3
TGCGCCAGCAGCCAGAGCCGAGACAGACGGGAGACCCAGTACTTC	CASSQSRDRRETQYF	TRBV4-3	NA	NA	TRBJ2-5
TGTGCCAGCAGCTCAGACGGGAATGAAAAACTGTTTTTT	CASSSDGNEKLFF	TRBV28	NA	NA	TRBJ1-4
TGTGCCAGCAGTTTATCGCTGGAGACGACCTCCAAGCAGTTCTTC	CASSLSLETTSKQFF	TRBV27	NA	NA	TRBJ2-1
TGTGCCAGCAGTTCGGTAGCGGGACGGTCCTACAATGAGCAGTTCTTC	CASSSVAGRSYNEQFF	TRBV6-4	NA	TRBD2	TRBJ2-1
TGTGCCAGTTCCGGTCGGGACAGGGTGGAAGAAGCTTTCTTT	CASSGRDRVEEAFF	TRBV2	NA	TRBD1	TRBJ1-1
TGTGCCAGCAGCTTCTCAGCGGGGGGGCAGGGGCAGTATTTT	CASSFSAGGQGQYF	TRBV7-3	few	TRBD2	TRBJ2-3
TGTGCCAGCAGCGTAGGGAGCTTGAATGAAAAACTGTTTTTT	CASSVGSLNEKLFF	TRBV9	once	NA	TRBJ1-4
TGTGCCAGCAGGTCGACAGGGATTGGATATGGCTACACCTTC	CASRSTGIGYGYTF	TRBV28	NA	TRBD1	TRBJ1-2
TGTGCCAGCAGCGTAAGACAGGGCGTGGGGGTCGGCTCTGGAAACACCATATATTTT	CASSVRQGVGVGSGNTIYF	TRBV9	NA	TRBD1	TRBJ1-3
TGTGCCAGCAGTGTACCGGGACAGGGTAATCAGCCCCAGCATTTT	CASSVPGQGNQPQHF	TRBV28	NA	TRBD1	TRBJ1-5
TGTGCCAGCAGCCGGGACTCTAATCAGCCCCAGCATTTT	CASSRDSNQPQHF	TRBV7-8	NA	NA	TRBJ1-5
TGTGCCAGCAGTGATCATTACGGTAAAGGCTACACCTTC	CASSDHYGKGYTF	TRBV6-1	NA	NA	TRBJ1-2
TGCGCCAGCAGCTTGAATAGGGTACGGCGGGAGAGGGGACAAGAGACCCAGTACTTC	CASSLNRVRRERGQETQYF	TRBV5-1	NA	TRBD2	TRBJ2-5